The 8 T cell receptor beta chains presented below share a single source sample, sequenced in a study of cytomegalovirus exposure and HLA in healthy donors. This PCR relied on a set of 60 Vbeta primers and 13 Jbeta primers. Data came from immunoSEQ multiplex PCR; TCRdb stores just in-frame clones and leaves some out. The top ten hold 2.5% to 3.5% of the sample, which has under 250,000 clones, approximately 85% seen once. Sequenced material: PBMCs. The source of these receptors is a middle-aged woman in good health and CMV-seronegative.

The genes are TRBV5-4 and TRBJ1-2; D remains unclear. Trimming took 3 bases from V and 4 from J, leaving 7 bases between them. Germline-derived CDR1 and CDR2 are SGHNT and YYREEE (reference sequence). This CDR3 contains 12 residues. Here the CDR3 reads CASSSSPYGYTF. The CDR3 coding sequence is TGTGCCAGCAGCTCGTCTCCCTATGGCTACACCTTC.

The chain recombines TRBV29-1 with TRBJ1-2; TRBD1 might be the D (5 bases). The CDR3 runs 11 residues. CDR1 and CDR2 from the germline V gene are SQVTM and ANQGSEA. Trimming pared 5 bases from V and 7 bases from J, leaving 11 bases between. CDR3 protein: CSVSQGIGYTF. DNA of the CDR3: TGCAGCGTTTCTCAGGGAATTGGCTACACCTTC.

Of note for this clone: One junction end disagrees with the germline gene, perhaps due to a read error. The chain links TRBV27 to TRBJ1-3; 8 bases fit TRBD1. The germline V gene has CDR1 MNHEY and CDR2 SMNVEV (reference sequence). CDR3 length: 17 residues. In DNA, the CDR3 is TGTGCCAGCTCGGGCCGGACAGGGCATAGCTCTCGAAACACCATATATTTT. It specifies CASSGRTGHSSRNTIYF.

V gene TRBV6-1 combines with J gene TRBJ2-5, with D unresolved. The germline V gene has CDR1 MNHNS and CDR2 SASEGT. V dropped 4 bases and J dropped 4 bases, with 16 bases sitting between them. The CDR3 spans 15 residues. DNA of the CDR3: TGTGCCAGCAGTGCACCAAACCCAGTCCCAGAGACCCAGTACTTC. This codes for CASSAPNPVPETQYF.

The rearrangement joins TRBV10-1 to TRBJ1-4; 9 bases line up with TRBD1. V lost 4 bases to trimming and J lost 8 bases; unmatched junction nucleotides: 5. This CDR3 has 14 amino acids. Germline values: CDR1 WNHNN, CDR2 SYGVQD (reference sequence). The CDR3 region is CASSGTGVNEKLFF. The CDR3 DNA is TGCGCCAGCAGTGGGACAGGGGTCAACGAAAAACTGTTTTTT.

J is TRBJ1-2 and V is TRBV19, with D maybe TRBD1 (5 bases). CDR3 length equals 10 residues. Germline CDR1 reads LNHDA; CDR2 reads SQIVND (reference sequence). Trimming left V 7 bases short and J 8 bases short, with 8 bases between. The DNA for the CDR3 is TGTGCCAGTACAGGGCGCGGCTACACCTTC. It encodes CASTGRGYTF.

In its sample, this clone was seen a few times. This chain joins TRBV7-9 and TRBJ2-3; 7 bases fit TRBD2. This CDR3 has 16 amino acids. Germline V gene lookup returns CDR1 SEHNR and CDR2 FQNEAQ (reference sequence). Unmatched junction bases numbered 8, after V lost 5 bases and J lost 0 bases. In nucleotides, the CDR3 is TGTGCCAGCAGCCTTCTACTAGCGACTAGCACAGATACGCAGTATTTT. Encoded protein: CASSLLLATSTDTQYF.

The rearrangement links TRBV4-1 to TRBJ1-4; D is undetermined. V was pared by 4 bases and J by 2 bases, with 17 bases between. Germline V gene sequence: CDR1 MGHRA, CDR2 YSYEKL. The CDR3 sequence is 17 residues long. CDR3 sequence (DNA): TGCGCCAGCAGCCGAGAATCAGGATTAATGACTAATGAAAAACTGTTTTTT. The encoded protein is CASSRESGLMTNEKLFF.